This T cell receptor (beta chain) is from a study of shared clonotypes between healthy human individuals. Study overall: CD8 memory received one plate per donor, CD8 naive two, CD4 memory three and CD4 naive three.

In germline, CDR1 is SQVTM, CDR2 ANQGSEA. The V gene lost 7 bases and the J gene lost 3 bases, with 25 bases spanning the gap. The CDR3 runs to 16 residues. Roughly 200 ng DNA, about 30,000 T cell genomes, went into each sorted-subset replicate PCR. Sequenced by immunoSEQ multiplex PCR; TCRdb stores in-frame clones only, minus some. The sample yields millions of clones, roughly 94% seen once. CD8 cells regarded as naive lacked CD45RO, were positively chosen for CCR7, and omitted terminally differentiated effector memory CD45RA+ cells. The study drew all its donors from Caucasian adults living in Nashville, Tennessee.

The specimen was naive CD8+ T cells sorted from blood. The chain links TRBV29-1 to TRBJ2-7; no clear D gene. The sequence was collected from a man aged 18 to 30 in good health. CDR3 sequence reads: CSATTLSGGVDYEQYF. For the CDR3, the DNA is TGCAGCGCCACTACCCTTTCGGGTGGCGTTGACTACGAGCAGTACTTC.